Each of the 15 T cell receptor beta chains below was sequenced from the same sample in a study of blood T cell repertoires in COVID-19. Produced via immunoSEQ multiplex PCR; TCRdb's table is partial and in-frame only. The repertoire holds about 200,000 clones, with roughly 90% as singletons. Material for sequencing was peripheral blood. The receptors stem from a man between 18 and 35 years old with active or convalescent COVID-19.

The chain couples TRBV5-1 to TRBJ2-1; D is uncertain. The CDR3 has 16 residues. Trimming left V 0 bases short and J 8 bases short, with 18 bases between. Germline loops: CDR1 SGHRS, CDR2 YFSETQ. The CDR3 reads CASSLASRSAYDEQFF. In nucleotides, the CDR3 is TGCGCCAGCAGCTTGGCCTCCAGGTCGGCATACGATGAGCAGTTCTTC.

The chain is built from TRBV28 and TRBJ1-2; weak D call: TRBD1 (6 bases). The length of the CDR3 is 15 residues. Germline values: CDR1 MDHEN, CDR2 SYDVKM. The germline V and J ends were trimmed by 3 bases and 10 bases, with 21 bases remaining between them. CDR3 loop: CASSFLTGTPGPYTF. The CDR3 coding sequence is TGTGCCAGCAGTTTCCTCACAGGGACGCCGGGGCCCTACACCTTC.

The chain has TRBV10-3 and TRBJ1-1; D remains ambiguous. The CDR3 runs 12 residues. V was trimmed by 4 bases and J by 5 bases, leaving 8 bases between them. Looked up from germline, CDR1 is ENHRY and CDR2 is SYGVKD. The CDR3 bases are TGTGCCATCAGTGGCGCACAGACTGAAGCTTTCTTT. It encodes CAISGAQTEAFF.

The chain is built from TRBV11-2 and TRBJ2-3, with a tentative D call TRBD2 (5 bases). V was cut by 1 base and J by 2 bases, with 7 bases left in between. This CDR3 spans 14 amino acids. The germline V gene has CDR1 SGHAT and CDR2 FQNNGV. The CDR3 DNA reads as TGTGCCAGCAGCTTAGGGACTTACACAGATACGCAGTATTTT. Amino acid sequence: CASSLGTYTDTQYF.

This chain joins TRBV29-1 and TRBJ2-7; TRBD1 matches 7 bases. The germline V gene encodes CDR1 SQVTM and CDR2 ANQGSEA. With 5 bases clipped from V and 2 bases from J, the junction kept 9 bases outside the gene matches. This CDR3 is 14 amino acids long. The CDR3 DNA reads TGCAGCGTTACCCTAGGGACAGTCCCCTACGAGCAGTACTTC. It codes for CSVTLGTVPYEQYF.

This chain joins TRBV9 and TRBJ2-4, with 8 bases lining up with TRBD1. The V segment lost 4 bases and the J segment 0 bases; nucleotides outside the gene matches: 6. The germline V gene has CDR1 SGDLS and CDR2 YYNGEE. The CDR3 consists of 16 residues. The CDR3, as DNA: TGTGCCAGCAGCAGACAGGGGTCCGGAGCCAAAAACATTCAGTACTTC. Translated, it gives CASSRQGSGAKNIQYF.

The chain joins TRBV12-3 or TRBV12-4 to TRBJ1-2, with 7 bases matching TRBD1. The CDR3 contains 13 residues. The V and J ends lost 5 bases and 7 bases, in that order; junction bases with no gene match: 7. The CDR3 DNA is TGTGCCAGCAGTCGTGACAGGGCTGGTGGCTACACCTTC. It is translated as CASSRDRAGGYTF.

V usage is TRBV30 and J usage is TRBJ1-3; 7 positions agree with TRBD1. V lost 0 bases and J lost 3; bases outside the gene matches: 5. Germline V gene lookup returns CDR1 GTSNPN and CDR2 SVGIG (reference sequence). CDR3 length equals 15 residues. This CDR3 reads CAWSVQGFLGNTIYF. CDR3 coding DNA: TGTGCCTGGAGTGTACAGGGGTTTCTTGGAAACACCATATATTTT.

The chain uses TRBV19 and TRBJ2-6; tentative D call: TRBD2 (5 bases). CDR3 length equals 14 residues. The V gene lost 6 bases and the J gene lost 4 bases, with 10 bases spanning the gap. Germline-derived CDR1 and CDR2 are LNHDA and SQIVND (reference sequence). In DNA, the CDR3 is TGTGCCAGTAGCGGGATAGCCGGGGCCAACGTCCTGACTTTC. This translates into CASSGIAGANVLTF. The whole variable domain, remainder taken from reference TRBV19 and TRBJ2-6, is DGGITQSPKYLFRKEGQNVTLSCEQNLNHDAMYWYRQDPGQGLRLIYYSQIVNDFQKGDIAEGYSVSREKKESFPLTVTSAQKNPTAFYLCASSGIAGANVLTFGAGSRLTVL.

This clone came up a few times. This chain links TRBV6-1 with TRBJ1-1; D is undetermined. Between the trimmed V and J ends, which lost 1 base and 8 bases, there was a span of 8 bases. The CDR3 is 12 amino acids. Germline CDR1 is MNHNS and CDR2 is SASEGT. CDR3 region: CASSEGLREAFF. The CDR3 DNA follows: TGTGCCAGCAGTGAAGGCCTGCGAGAAGCTTTCTTT.

This sequence joins TRBV19 and TRBJ2-7, with TRBD2 as a possible D gene (6 bases). CDR3 length equals 14 residues. V lost 5 bases to trimming and J lost 2 bases, with 13 bases between them. CDR1 and CDR2 from the germline V gene are LNHDA and SQIVND (reference sequence). The chain's CDR3 is CASSPARGAYEQYF. The CDR3 region has the DNA TGTGCCAGTAGTCCCGCGCGGGGAGCCTACGAGCAGTACTTC. Based on the CDR3 plus reference TRBV19 and TRBJ2-7, the full variable domain is DGGITQSPKYLFRKEGQNVTLSCEQNLNHDAMYWYRQDPGQGLRLIYYSQIVNDFQKGDIAEGYSVSREKKESFPLTVTSAQKNPTAFYLCASSPARGAYEQYFGPGTRLTVT.

This clone has only a few counts. The gene calls are TRBV9 and TRBJ2-1; D not certain. Trimming took 0 bases from V and 5 from J, leaving 6 bases between them. Germline CDR1 SGDLS, CDR2 YYNGEE. The CDR3 consists of 13 residues. The CDR3 DNA is TGTGCCAGCAGCGTAGGGCGGAACAATGAGCAGTTCTTC. It translates to CASSVGRNNEQFF.

This chain joins TRBV7-8 and TRBJ2-7, with 12 bases fitting TRBD2. J was trimmed by 7 bases and V by 3 bases; bases with no gene match: 10. Germline CDR1 SGHVS, CDR2 FQNEAQ. The CDR3 extends over 16 amino acids. The CDR3 sequence is CASSFRGLAGFWEQYF. CDR3 bases: TGTGCCAGCAGCTTCCGGGGACTAGCGGGTTTCTGGGAGCAGTACTTC.

In regard to this clone: One end of the junction is discordant with germline, which a read error may explain. This chain links TRBV7-7 with TRBJ2-1; weak D call: TRBD2 (5 bases). The CDR3 spans 18 residues. Germline loops: CDR1 SSHAT, CDR2 FNYEAQ (reference sequence). The CDR3 DNA reads as TGTGCTAGCAGCCAACCACGCAGGAATCGGGATAATGAAAATGAGCAGTTCTTC. Protein: CASSQPRRNRDNENEQFF. The full variable domain, its missing parts supplied by reference TRBV7-7 and TRBJ2-1, is GAGVSQSPRYKVTKRGQDVTLRCDPISSHATLYWYQQALGQGPEFLTYFNYEAQPDKSGLPSDRFSAERPEGSISTLTIQRTEQRDSAMYRCASSQPRRNRDNENEQFFGPGTRLTVL.

The chain couples TRBV30 to TRBJ2-7, with unresolved D. V shed 2 bases and J shed 1 base, with 6 bases lying between them. The CDR3 totals 12 residues. Germline loops: CDR1 GTSNPN, CDR2 SVGIG (reference sequence). CDR3 bases: TGTGCCTGGAGTTTCGGTTCCTACGAGCAGTACTTC. This translates into CAWSFGSYEQYF.